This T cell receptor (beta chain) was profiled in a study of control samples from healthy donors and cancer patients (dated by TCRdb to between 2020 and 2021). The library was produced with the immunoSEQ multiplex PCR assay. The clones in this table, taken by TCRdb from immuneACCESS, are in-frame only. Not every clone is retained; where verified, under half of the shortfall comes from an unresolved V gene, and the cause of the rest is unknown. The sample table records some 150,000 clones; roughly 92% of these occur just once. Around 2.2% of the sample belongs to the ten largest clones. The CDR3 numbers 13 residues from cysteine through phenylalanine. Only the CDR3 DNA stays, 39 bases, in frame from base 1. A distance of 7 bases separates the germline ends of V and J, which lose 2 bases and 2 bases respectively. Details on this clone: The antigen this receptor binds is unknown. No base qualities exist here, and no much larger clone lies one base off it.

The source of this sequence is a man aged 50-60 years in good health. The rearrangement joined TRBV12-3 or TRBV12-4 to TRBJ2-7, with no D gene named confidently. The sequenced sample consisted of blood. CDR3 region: CASSLSRPYEQYF. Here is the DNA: TGTGCCAGCAGTTTAAGCAGACCCTACGAGCAGTACTTC.